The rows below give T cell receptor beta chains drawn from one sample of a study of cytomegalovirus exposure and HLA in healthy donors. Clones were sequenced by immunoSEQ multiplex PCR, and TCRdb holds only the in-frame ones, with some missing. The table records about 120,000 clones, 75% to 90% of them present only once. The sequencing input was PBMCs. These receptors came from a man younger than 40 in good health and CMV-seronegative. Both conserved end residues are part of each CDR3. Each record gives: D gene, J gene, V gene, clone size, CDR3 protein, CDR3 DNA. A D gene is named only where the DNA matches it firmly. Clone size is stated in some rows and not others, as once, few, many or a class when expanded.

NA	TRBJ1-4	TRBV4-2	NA	CASSQEEGQGRLSTFEKLFF	TGTGCCAGCAGCCAAGAGGAAGGGCAGGGCCGGCTGTCGACTTTTGAAAAACTGTTTTTT
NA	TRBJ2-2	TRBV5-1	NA	CASSLGVGVLAGELFF	TGCGCCAGCAGCTTGGGAGTAGGGGTACTGGCCGGGGAGCTGTTTTTT
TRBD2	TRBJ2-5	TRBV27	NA	CASSLGGGLETQYF	TGTGCCAGCAGTTTAGGCGGGGGTCTGGAGACCCAGTACTTC
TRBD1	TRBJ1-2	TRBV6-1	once	CASSEGTGDLYGYTF	TGTGCCAGCAGTGAGGGGACAGGGGACCTCTATGGCTACACCTTC
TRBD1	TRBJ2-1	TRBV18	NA	CASSPGTGGRLYNEQFF	TGTGCCAGCTCACCAGGGACAGGGGGGAGGCTCTACAATGAGCAGTTCTTC
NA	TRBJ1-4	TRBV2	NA	CASSDRGSTNEKLFF	TGTGCCAGCAGTGACAGGGGATCAACTAATGAAAAACTGTTTTTT
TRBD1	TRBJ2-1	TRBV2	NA	CASSGQGSYNEQFF	TGTGCCAGCAGCGGACAGGGGTCATACAATGAGCAGTTCTTC
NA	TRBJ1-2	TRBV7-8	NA	CASSLGERYGYTF	TGTGCCAGCAGCTTAGGGGAGAGGTATGGCTACACCTTC
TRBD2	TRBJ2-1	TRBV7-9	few	CASSSTSGHEQFF	TGTGCCAGCAGCTCGACTAGCGGCCATGAGCAGTTCTTC
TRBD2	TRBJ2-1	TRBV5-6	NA	CASRQRGGAYNEQFF	TGTGCCAGCAGACAACGGGGGGGAGCCTACAATGAGCAGTTCTTC
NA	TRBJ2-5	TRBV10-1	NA	CASSPDFQETQYF	TGCGCCAGCAGCCCGGACTTTCAAGAGACCCAGTACTTC
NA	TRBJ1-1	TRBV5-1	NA	CASSFLQGGSTEAFF	TGCGCCAGCAGCTTCCTACAGGGTGGGAGTACTGAAGCTTTCTTT
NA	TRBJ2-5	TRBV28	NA	CASSYPPAQELGETQYF	TGTGCCAGCAGTTACCCCCCGGCACAGGAGCTTGGGGAGACCCAGTACTTC
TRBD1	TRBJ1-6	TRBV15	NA	CATSSRDRYSPLHF	TGTGCCACCAGCTCCCGGGACAGATATTCACCCCTCCACTTT
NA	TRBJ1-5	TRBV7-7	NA	CASSLAPNQPQHF	TGTGCCAGCAGCTTAGCCCCGAATCAGCCCCAGCATTTT
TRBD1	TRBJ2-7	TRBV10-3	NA	CAISPEWTGATYEQYF	TGTGCCATCAGCCCAGAGTGGACAGGGGCTACCTACGAGCAGTACTTC
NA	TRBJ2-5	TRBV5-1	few	CASSLNERTQYF	TGCGCCAGCAGCTTGAATGAGAGGACCCAGTACTTC
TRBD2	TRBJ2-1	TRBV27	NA	CASSLPAAGGLQFF	TGTGCCAGCAGTTTGCCGGCGGCGGGGGGCCTACAGTTCTTC
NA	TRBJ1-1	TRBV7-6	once	CASSRPRTGGSTEAFF	TGTGCCAGCAGCCGACCTAGGACGGGGGGAAGCACTGAAGCTTTCTTT
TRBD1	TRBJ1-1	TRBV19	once	CASSIPRQGYRGAFF	TGTGCCAGTAGTATTCCAAGACAGGGGTACCGCGGCGCTTTCTTT